Sequencing of this TCR beta chain was carried out in a study of human T cells and chemical hapten exposure. Study-wide context: Once 0.01% DPC had been applied to the upper back by patch test, readings were taken at 6 days.

Time point of the sample: patch test 1, 2 weeks after DPC sensitization. As for treatment: therapeutic diphenylcyclopropenone sensitization with weekly scalp DPC. Original analysis: Across samples, TCR counts had a median of about 93,000 and ranged from about 23,224 to 690,600. TCRdb recomputed calls from the RACE reads with MiXCR, one row per CDR3 protein. The authors' filters were not applied to this entry. The data contain 75,000 to 100,000 distinct CDR3 sequences, approximately 12% of them singletons. Study-wide results and caveats: Positively correlated with patch test score were the counts of PT1 expanded TCRs.

This clonotype was counted many times. Its cognate antigen is unknown. V was clipped by 3 bases and J by 7 bases, with 15 bases between them. CDR1 and CDR2 from the germline V gene are SQVTM and ANQGSEA. CDR3 length equals 13 residues. This rearrangement joins TRBV29-1 to TRBJ1-1, with D maybe TRBD1 (6 bases). This clonotype was sampled from a woman aged 55-70 years with alopecia areata. Some clones in this sample may be carry-over from other donors' samples. Sample: whole blood, taken in connection with sensitization to the hapten diphenylcyclopropenone (DPC). In DNA form, the CDR3 reads TGCAGCGTTGACTCAGCAGGGGTTGGTGAAGCTTTCTTT. Its translation is CSVDSAGVGEAFF.